This T cell receptor beta chain came from a study of cytomegalovirus exposure and HLA in healthy donors. Trimming cost V 4 bases and J 0 bases, with 15 bases left between them. Germline V gene sequence: CDR1 SGDLS, CDR2 YYNGEE. This CDR3 comprises 16 residues. Primers included in the PCR were 60 Vbeta and 13 Jbeta primers. Only in-frame clones appear in the TCRdb table, and some are missing; sequencing was by immunoSEQ multiplex PCR. The repertoire consists of under 200,000 clones, with 68% occurring once and the leading ten covering approximately 1.5%. The chain carries TRBV9 and TRBJ2-3; no reliable D call. Sample: PBMCs. The sequence came from a man between 45 and 60 years old in good health and CMV-seronegative. CDR3 residues: CASSFGVSRSTDTQYF. CDR3 in DNA: TGTGCCAGCAGCTTTGGAGTCTCGAGGAGCACAGATACGCAGTATTTT.